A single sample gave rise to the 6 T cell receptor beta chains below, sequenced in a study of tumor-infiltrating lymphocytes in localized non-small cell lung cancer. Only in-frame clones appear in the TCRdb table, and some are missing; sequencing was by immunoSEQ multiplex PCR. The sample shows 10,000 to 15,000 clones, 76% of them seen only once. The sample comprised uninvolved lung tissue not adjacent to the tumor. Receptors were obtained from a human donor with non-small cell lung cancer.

CDR3 coding DNA: TGTGCCAGCAGCGGTCTTTACAGGGCTCAACTGAACGAGCAGTACTTC. Translation gives CASSGLYRAQLNEQYF. V gene TRBV28 combines with J gene TRBJ2-7; TRBD1 is a possible D gene (6 bases). Trimming shortened V by 6 bases and J by 5 bases, and 23 bases separated the two germline ends. Germline V lookup: CDR1 MDHEN, CDR2 SYDVKM. The CDR3 has 16 residues. Using reference TRBV28 and TRBJ2-7 for the parts outside the CDR3, the full variable domain is DVKVTQSSRYLVKRTGEKVFLECVQDMDHENMFWYRQDPGLGLRLIYFSYDVKMKEKGDIPEGYSVSREKKERFSLILESASTNQTSMYLCASSGLYRAQLNEQYFGPGTRLTVT.

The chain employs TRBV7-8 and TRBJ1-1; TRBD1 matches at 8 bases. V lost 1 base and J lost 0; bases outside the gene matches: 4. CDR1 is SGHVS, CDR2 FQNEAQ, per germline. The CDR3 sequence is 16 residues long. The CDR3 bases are TGTGCCAGCAGCTTAGTCAGGGGGCGCATGAACACTGAAGCTTTCTTT. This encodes CASSLVRGRMNTEAFF.

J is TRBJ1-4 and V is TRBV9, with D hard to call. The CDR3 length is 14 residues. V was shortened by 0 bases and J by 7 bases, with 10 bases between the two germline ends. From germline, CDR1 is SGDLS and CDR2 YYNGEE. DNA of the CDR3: TGTGCCAGCAGCGTAGAAGGGCATGGTGAAAAACTGTTTTTT. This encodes CASSVEGHGEKLFF.

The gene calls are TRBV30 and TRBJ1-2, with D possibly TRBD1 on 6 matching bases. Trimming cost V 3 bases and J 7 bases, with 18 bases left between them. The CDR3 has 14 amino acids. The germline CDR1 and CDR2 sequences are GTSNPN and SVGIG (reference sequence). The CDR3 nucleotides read TGTGCCTGGAGGCTAGGACAGAGTTTACGTGGCTACACCTTC. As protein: CAWRLGQSLRGYTF. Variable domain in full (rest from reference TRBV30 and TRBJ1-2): SQTIHQWPATLVQPVGSPLSLECTVEGTSNPNLYWYRQAAGRGLQLLFYSVGIGQISSEVPQNLSASRPQDRQFILSSKKLLLSDSGFYLCAWRLGQSLRGYTFGSGTRLTVV.

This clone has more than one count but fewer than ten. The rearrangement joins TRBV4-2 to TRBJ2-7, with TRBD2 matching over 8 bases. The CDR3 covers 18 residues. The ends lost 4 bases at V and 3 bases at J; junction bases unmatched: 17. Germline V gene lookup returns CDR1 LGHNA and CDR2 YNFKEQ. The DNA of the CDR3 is TGTGCCAGCAGCCCTCAAGGTACCAGCGGGGGTATCTTCTACGAGCAGTACTTC. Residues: CASSPQGTSGGIFYEQYF.

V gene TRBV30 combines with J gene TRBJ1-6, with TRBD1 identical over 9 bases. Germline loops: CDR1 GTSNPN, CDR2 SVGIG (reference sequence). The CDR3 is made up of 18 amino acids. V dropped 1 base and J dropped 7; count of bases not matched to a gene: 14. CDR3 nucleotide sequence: TGTGCCTGGAGTGCCCCTTTATGGACAGGGGTTGTAAATTCACCCCTCCACTTT. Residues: CAWSAPLWTGVVNSPLHF.